A single sample gave rise to the 12 T cell receptor beta chains below, sequenced in a study of metastatic and nonmetastatic thyroid tumors. TCRdb reprocessed the PCR reads via MiXCR. The top ten hold over 8.5% of the sample, which has tens of thousands of clones, around 16% seen once. Before thyroid surgery, none of the patients had received any treatment. The sequenced sample consisted of blood. The source of these receptors is a male donor with papillary thyroid cancer or a benign thyroid nodule (not recorded which). Some clones in this sample may be carry-over from other donors' samples.

This clone was observed at least ten times. This chain connects TRBV6-2 or TRBV6-3 to TRBJ1-1; TRBD1 aligns across 7 bases. The germline gives CDR1 MNHEY, CDR2 SVGEGT. Germline trimming cut 5 bases from V and 8 bases from J; bases unmatched to any gene: 14. The CDR3 has 15 residues. The chain's CDR3 is CASSRSPTSTGEAFF. The CDR3 nucleotides read TGTGCCAGCAGTCGCAGCCCGACCTCGACAGGGGAAGCTTTCTTT.

This clone was seen repeatedly, ten times or more. This rearrangement joins TRBV2 to TRBJ2-1; no reliable D call. Germline lookup yields CDR1 SNHLY and CDR2 FYNNEI. This CDR3 has 11 amino acids. V was cut by 7 bases and J by 7 bases, with 8 bases left in between. The CDR3 spells CASIAVNEQFF. The CDR3 region has the DNA TGTGCCAGCATCGCGGTGAATGAGCAGTTCTTC.

The rearrangement joins TRBV4-2 to TRBJ2-7; D is perhaps TRBD2 (5 bases). V lost 4 bases and J lost 4, with 14 bases in between. Germline V gene lookup returns CDR1 LGHNA and CDR2 YNFKEQ. CDR3 length: 14 residues. CDR3 region: CASSRGLGKYEQYF. The DNA of the CDR3 is TGTGCCAGCAGCCGAGGACTGGGAAAATACGAGCAGTACTTC.

Ten or more counts support this clone. The rearrangement links TRBV20-1 to TRBJ1-5; D not resolved. Trimming pared 0 bases from V and 2 bases from J, leaving 11 bases between. This CDR3 is built from 15 residues. In germline, CDR1 is DFQATT, CDR2 SNEGSKA (reference sequence). This CDR3 is CSARDYAEGNQPQHF. The CDR3 nucleotides are TGCAGTGCTAGAGATTATGCCGAGGGCAATCAGCCCCAGCATTTT.

Many counts were recorded for this clone. The CDR3 loop is CASSRSESYNSPLHF. The DNA of the CDR3 is TGTGCCAGCAGCCGGTCGGAATCCTATAATTCACCCCTCCACTTT. V usage is TRBV5-6 and J usage is TRBJ1-6; D unclear. This CDR3 contains 15 residues. Deletions cut 4 bases from V and 1 base from J, with 9 bases between. Per germline, CDR1 SGHDT and CDR2 YYEEEE.

This clone was detected a few times. J is TRBJ2-5 and V is TRBV5-6; TRBD1 aligns across 11 bases. V gave up 3 bases and J gave up 5 bases; unmatched junction bases: 12. Per the germline V gene, CDR1 is SGHDT and CDR2 is YYEEEE. The CDR3 is 17 amino acids. The CDR3 DNA reads TGTGCCAGCAGCTCCCTAGGACAGGGGGCACGGGGGGAGACCCAGTACTTC. Translated: CASSSLGQGARGETQYF.

This clone has just a few counts. The genes are TRBV6-1 and TRBJ1-1, with TRBD1 identical over 9 bases. Germline trimming cut 7 bases from V and 4 bases from J; bases unmatched to any gene: 13. CDR1 and CDR2 from the germline V gene are MNHNS and SASEGT. CDR3 length: 16 residues. The DNA of the CDR3 is TGTGCCAGCATCCCAGCAGGACAGGGGCGAGGCACTGAAGCTTTCTTT. It specifies CASIPAGQGRGTEAFF.

This clone showed up many times. This chain links TRBV20-1 with TRBJ2-7; D unclear. The CDR3 is made up of 11 amino acids. V was clipped by 6 bases and J by 4 bases, with 10 bases between them. Looked up from germline, CDR1 is DFQATT and CDR2 is SNEGSKA (reference sequence). CDR3 in DNA: TGCAGTGCAAAGAGTCCTTACGAGCAGTACTTC. This translates into CSAKSPYEQYF.

The table lists this clone with many counts. The chain couples TRBV20-1 to TRBJ1-5; 8 nucleotides align to TRBD1. Germline CDR1 and CDR2: DFQATT and SNEGSKA (reference sequence). V gave up 6 bases and J gave up 3 bases; unmatched junction bases: 7. This CDR3 contains 14 residues. CDR3 in DNA: TGCAGTGCCCTGACAGGGGATGTCAATCAGCCCCAGCATTTT. Translation gives CSALTGDVNQPQHF.

This clone appeared many times. The chain combines TRBV24-1 with TRBJ2-2, with TRBD1 matching 8 bases. The CDR3 length is 17 residues. CDR1 and CDR2 from the germline V gene are KGHDR and SFDVKD. The V gene end was trimmed by 5 bases and the J gene end by 1 base; junction bases not matched to a gene: 8. CDR3 region: CATSGFPGQGNTGELFF. CDR3 in DNA: TGTGCCACCAGTGGTTTCCCTGGACAGGGGAACACCGGGGAGCTGTTTTTT.

This clone was detected ten times or more. V and J are TRBV7-3 and TRBJ2-1; perhaps TRBD2 as D (6 bases). Germline CDR1 SGHTA, CDR2 FQGTGA. The CDR3 covers 15 residues. Trimming removed 4 bases from V and 4 bases from J, with 14 bases in between. In nucleotides, the CDR3 is TGTGCCAGCAGCTACGACGTGGGACTTTACAATGAGCAGTTCTTC. Its protein product is CASSYDVGLYNEQFF.

This clone turned up a few times. The J gene is TRBJ2-7, the V gene TRBV6-1; TRBD2 matches 11 bases. CDR3 size: 15 residues. V dropped 5 bases and J dropped 3; count of bases not matched to a gene: 6. Germline assignment: CDR1 MNHNS and CDR2 SASEGT. For the CDR3, the DNA is TGTGCCAGCAGTTTCCTAGCGGGAGGAAACTACGAGCAGTACTTC. It encodes CASSFLAGGNYEQYF.